The T cell receptor (beta chain) described here comes from a study of neurological immune-mediated disorders. Trimming cost V 2 bases and J 5 bases, with 10 bases left between them. Germline V lookup: CDR1 GTSNPN, CDR2 SVGIG (reference sequence). This CDR3 comprises 13 residues. The sample holds many counts of this clonotype. One entry per CDR3 protein, called by TCRdb with MiXCR from the 5' RACE reads. The sample lists 50,000 to 80,000 distinct CDR3 sequences, nearly 3.5% occurring once. This receptor was identified in a man aged 40-49 years with multiple sclerosis. V gene TRBV30 combines with J gene TRBJ1-5; D uncertain. Specimen: PBMCs. The CDR3 spells CAWSREHDQPQHF. CDR3 nucleotide sequence: TGTGCCTGGAGTCGGGAGCACGATCAGCCCCAGCATTTT.